The entry below describes one T cell receptor beta chain. This specimen comes from a study of blood T cell repertoires in COVID-19. The method was immunoSEQ multiplex PCR; TCRdb's version includes in-frame clones alone and lacks a portion of them. Here the sample spans under 300,000 clones, 75% to 95% being singletons. Donors in Cohort 3 who had recovered were those with two negative PCRs, healthcare professional clearance, or resolution of their symptoms. Germline CDR1 and CDR2: SGHRS and YFSETQ. Trimming took 4 bases from V and 6 from J, leaving 13 bases between them. The CDR3 length is 14 residues.

Source material: PBMCs or T cells enriched from blood (not recorded which). The sequence came from a woman under 30 who had recovered from COVID-19. The chain uses TRBV5-1 and TRBJ1-4, with D unresolved. The CDR3 sequence: CASSPQGADEKLFF. The CDR3 coding sequence is TGCGCCAGCAGCCCGCAAGGTGCGGATGAAAAACTGTTTTTT.